The 17 T cell receptor beta chains reported below all come from one sample, sequenced in a study of cytomegalovirus exposure and HLA in healthy donors. The PCR had 60 Vbeta and 13 Jbeta primers. Libraries were prepared by immunoSEQ multiplex PCR; TCRdb keeps only in-frame clonotypes and omits some of them. The data hold fewer than 250,000 clones, with about 75% observed a single time. Sequenced input: PBMCs. The receptor source for this set is a man between 18 and 35 years old in good health and CMV-seronegative.

In its sample, this clone was seen a few times. The chain couples TRBV15 to TRBJ1-5; 10 bases match TRBD1. Trimming at V came to 5 bases and at J to 5 bases, leaving 9 bases not matched to a gene. Germline loops: CDR1 LNHNV, CDR2 YYDKDF (reference sequence). The CDR3 is 16 amino acids. Here the CDR3 reads CATSLLGQGFYQPQHF. The CDR3 DNA sequence: TGTGCCACCAGCCTTCTGGGACAGGGGTTTTATCAGCCCCAGCATTTT.

This clone was recorded a few times. The CDR3 DNA sequence: TGTGCCGAAGACAGGGCTGGGGCCAACGTCCTGACTTTC. Amino acids: CAEDRAGANVLTF. V usage is TRBV30 and J usage is TRBJ2-6, with TRBD1 matching over 7 bases. This CDR3 is 13 amino acids long. V lost 8 bases and J lost 2; bases outside the gene matches: 3. Germline loops: CDR1 GTSNPN, CDR2 SVGIG (reference sequence).

This chain uses TRBV7-9 with TRBJ2-2, with D perhaps matching TRBD2 (6 bases). V was pared by 1 base and J by 0 bases, with 9 bases between. Germline CDR1 SEHNR, CDR2 FQNEAQ (reference sequence). The CDR3 has 16 residues. CDR3 sequence (DNA): TGTGCCAGCAGCTTAGTGGCGGGGACGAACACCGGGGAGCTGTTTTTT. Protein: CASSLVAGTNTGELFF.

The rearrangement links TRBV11-2 to TRBJ1-2; D remains ambiguous. CDR3 length: 14 amino acids. V dropped 0 bases and J dropped 8 bases, with 13 bases sitting between them. Germline lookup yields CDR1 SGHAT and CDR2 FQNNGV. CDR3 sequence: CASSLDTDSGGYTF. CDR3 nucleotides: TGTGCCAGCAGCTTAGACACCGACTCGGGAGGCTACACCTTC.

The chain joins TRBV5-1 to TRBJ2-7; TRBD1 aligns across 7 bases. After removal of 5 bases from V and 2 bases from J, the junction contained 1 base not matched to a gene. The CDR3 has 12 residues. Germline V gene data show CDR1 as SGHRS and CDR2 as YFSETQ. For the CDR3, the DNA is TGCGCCAGCAGTGGGACAGCCTACGAGCAGTACTTC. Encoded protein: CASSGTAYEQYF.

The chain uses TRBV6-6 and TRBJ1-5; unclear D gene. V was trimmed by 2 bases and J by 2 bases, leaving 4 bases between them. Germline V gives CDR1 MNHNY, CDR2 SVGAGI (reference sequence). The CDR3 has 13 residues. CDR3 DNA: TGTGCCAGCAGTTACACGGGCAATCAGCCCCAGCATTTT. Translating it yields CASSYTGNQPQHF.

This chain connects TRBV7-9 to TRBJ2-2, with D possibly matching TRBD2 (6 bases). Between the trimmed V and J ends, which lost 4 bases and 2 bases, there was a span of 17 bases. CDR3 length: 17 residues. From germline, CDR1 is SEHNR and CDR2 FQNEAQ (reference sequence). The CDR3 DNA sequence: TGTGCCAGCAGCTCGGAATACGGGAGAATAAACACCGGGGAGCTGTTTTTT. This codes for CASSSEYGRINTGELFF.

The chain uses TRBV11-1 and TRBJ2-7, with 7 bases matching TRBD2. This CDR3 spans 14 amino acids. Germline CDR1 and CDR2: SGHAT and FQDESV (reference sequence). V lost 3 bases to trimming and J lost 3 bases; unmatched junction nucleotides: 5. The CDR3 region is CASSLGAGSYEQYF. The CDR3 DNA follows: TGTGCCAGCAGCTTGGGAGCGGGGAGCTACGAGCAGTACTTC. The full variable domain, its missing parts supplied by reference TRBV11-1 and TRBJ2-7, is EAEVAQSPRYKITEKSQAVAFWCDPISGHATLYWYRQILGQGPELLVQFQDESVVDDSQLPKDRFSAERLKGVDSTLKIQPAELGDSAMYLCASSLGAGSYEQYFGPGTRLTVT.

The rearrangement joins TRBV7-3 to TRBJ2-1; 10 bases match TRBD2. Per the germline V gene, CDR1 is SGHTA and CDR2 is FQGTGA. The CDR3 covers 15 residues. After removal of 4 bases from V and 2 bases from J, the junction contained 2 bases not matched to a gene. The DNA for the CDR3 is TGTGCCAGCAGCTCCGGGACTAGCGCCTACAATGAGCAGTTCTTC. Encoded protein: CASSSGTSAYNEQFF.

Turning to this clone: The identical CDR3 is also encoded by other nucleotide sequences in the sample. The chain links TRBV27 to TRBJ2-7; 7 bases agree with TRBD2. CDR3 length: 12 residues. Trimming cost V 5 bases and J 7 bases; bases outside gene matches: 5. Germline CDR1 MNHEY, CDR2 SMNVEV (reference sequence). The CDR3 sequence: CASSPPGGEQYF. CDR3 bases: TGTGCCAGCAGTCCACCGGGAGGTGAGCAGTACTTC.

This chain links TRBV28 with TRBJ1-1; D is unclear. The CDR3 spans 13 residues. The germline gives CDR1 MDHEN, CDR2 SYDVKM. The ends were cut back, 3 bases at V and 6 bases at J, with 11 bases in the middle. CDR3 sequence reads: CASSLESRPEAFF. DNA of the CDR3: TGTGCCAGCAGTTTGGAGTCACGCCCTGAAGCTTTCTTT.

The chain employs TRBV28 and TRBJ2-7, with no clear D. The germline V and J ends were trimmed by 6 bases and 6 bases, with 9 bases remaining between them. The CDR3 covers 11 residues. Germline CDR1 reads MDHEN; CDR2 reads SYDVKM. CDR3 sequence reads: CASRRDFEQYF. The DNA for the CDR3 is TGTGCCAGCAGGCGAGACTTCGAGCAGTACTTC.

This clone was picked up a small number of times. This chain connects TRBV6-5 to TRBJ2-7, with 8 bases matching TRBD1. V shed 6 bases, J shed 1 base, and the junction held 5 bases outside the gene matches. Germline V gene lookup returns CDR1 MNHEY and CDR2 SVGAGI. This CDR3 has 14 amino acids. CDR3 amino acids: CASSRTGRSYEQYF. The CDR3 DNA reads as TGTGCCAGCAGCCGGACAGGGCGGTCCTACGAGCAGTACTTC.

The rearrangement uses TRBV7-8 and TRBJ1-4; 7 bases map to TRBD1. Germline lookup yields CDR1 SGHVS and CDR2 FQNEAQ. CDR3 length: 16 residues. The V gene end was trimmed by 5 bases and the J gene end by 1 base; junction bases not matched to a gene: 7. The chain's CDR3 is CASSVRQGLTNEKLFF. DNA of the CDR3: TGTGCCAGCAGCGTCCGACAGGGCTTAACTAATGAAAAACTGTTTTTT.

This clone was seen more than once but under ten times. The chain uses TRBV29-1 and TRBJ2-7, with D possibly matching TRBD1 (6 bases). V was pared by 7 bases and J by 3 bases, with 16 bases between. The CDR3 has 13 amino acids. CDR1 is SQVTM and CDR2 is ANQGSEA in the germline V gene. The CDR3 sequence: CSAPGTRDYEQYF. In DNA form, the CDR3 reads TGCAGCGCTCCCGGGACAAGGGACTACGAGCAGTACTTC.

V gene TRBV5-4 combines with J gene TRBJ2-5, with 11 bases fitting TRBD2. V lost 2 bases and J lost 5; bases outside the gene matches: 5. CDR3 length: 15 amino acids. Germline loops: CDR1 SGHNT, CDR2 YYREEE (reference sequence). The CDR3 DNA reads TGTGCCAGCAGCTTTCTAGCGGGAGGCAGGGAGACCCAGTACTTC. Translation gives CASSFLAGGRETQYF.

The chain links TRBV10-3 to TRBJ2-7; 9 bases align to TRBD1. Trimming took 0 bases from V and 5 from J; bases not matched to a gene: 2. The CDR3 loop spans 14 amino acids. CDR1 and CDR2 from the germline V gene are ENHRY and SYGVKD. CDR3 DNA sequence: TGTGCCATCAGTGAGTCGGACAGGGGACACGAGCAGTACTTC. It specifies CAISESDRGHEQYF.